The T cell receptor (beta chain) described here comes from a study of T cell repertoires in cytomegalovirus infection. Overall study context: Recently identified HLA-C-restricted and well-studied HLA-B-restricted CMV epitopes were used. The study's findings and limits: Dominating the ex vivo response were HLA-C-restricted CMV-specific TCR beta clonotypes.

CDR1 is MNHEY, CDR2 SVGAGI, per germline. With V trimmed by 5 bases and J by 2 bases, 7 bases remained unmatched. CDR3 length equals 15 residues. One entry per CDR3 protein, called by TCRdb with MiXCR from the reads. The data show about 180,000 distinct CDR3 sequences, roughly 21% seen once. This clonotype was seen a few times. Its target is not known. This rearrangement joins TRBV6-5 to TRBJ2-5; 8 bases align to TRBD1. Sequencing was performed on CD8+ T cells from cultured PBMCs, taken from culture after CMV antigen stimulation. The receptor comes from a human donor in good health (CMV status not recorded). Some clones in this sample may be carry-over from other donors' samples. As DNA, the CDR3 is TGTGCCAGCAGTGACGGACAGGGAAGTCAAGAGACCCAGTACTTC. This gives the protein CASSDGQGSQETQYF.